This T cell receptor beta chain was identified during a study of shared clonotypes between healthy human individuals. Comment on this clone: Its antigen is not identified.

Germline CDR1 reads SGHRS; CDR2 reads YFSETQ. Deletions cut 2 bases from V and 0 bases from J, with 12 bases between. The CDR3 is 16 amino acids. Donation came from healthy HIV-negative adults that had no recent acute infections or vaccinations. Study-wide findings and caveats: Clonotype sharing among donors, it was expected, would be affected by sequencing depth. Naive subsets generally had larger estimated richness than memory subsets.

Method: immunoSEQ multiplex PCR; TCRdb's copy keeps in-frame clones and lacks some. The sample has 2.3 million or so clones, about 92% seen once. This chain links TRBV5-1 with TRBJ2-1; D assignment may be TRBD1 or TRBD2 (5 bases each). Source material: naive CD4+ T cells from PBMCs. Subset meaning: CD45RA+ positively selected. The receptor was derived from a man younger than 35 in good health. Some clones in this sample may be carry-over from other donors' samples. The CDR3 protein is CASSLLPGTSYNEQFF. In DNA form, the CDR3 reads TGCGCCAGCAGCTTACTCCCCGGGACCTCCTACAATGAGCAGTTCTTC.